The rows below give T cell receptor beta chains drawn from one sample of a study of T cells in tuberculosis. Some clones are missing from TCRdb's copy, which holds only in-frame ones; the method was immunoSEQ multiplex PCR. The sample has 25,000 to 35,000 clones; 90% to 95% are singletons. The source was PBMCs, collected at tuberculosis diagnosis. The origin of the receptors is an adult with tuberculosis. Both conserved end residues are part of each CDR3. Fields, in order: clone size, J gene, V gene, CDR3 length, D gene, CDR3 DNA, CDR3 protein. The D gene is left open where the match is weak. Clone sizes are given selectively: once, few, many, or a class where the clone is expanded.

NA TRBJ2-7 TRBV6-5 11 TRBD1 TGTGCCAGCAGCCACGGGACAGGGTTTTTCTTC CASSHGTGFFF
NA TRBJ2-1 TRBV4-3 18 TRBD2 TGCGCCAGCAGCCAAGATCTTTCCAGCGGGGTCTCCTACAATGAGCAGTTCTTC CASSQDLSSGVSYNEQFF
NA TRBJ2-7 TRBV14 14 TRBD2 TGTGCCAGCAGCTCCTCATCTAGCGGCTACGAGCAGTACTTC CASSSSSSGYEQYF
NA TRBJ2-1 TRBV5-1 14 NA TGCGCCAGCAGCTCTCAGGACAGCCGGAATGAGCAGTTCTTC CASSSQDSRNEQFF
NA TRBJ1-1 TRBV19 15 NA TGTGCCAGTAGTATAGGGGGGGTCCCGAACACTGAAGCTTTCTTT CASSIGGVPNTEAFF
NA TRBJ2-3 TRBV29-1 14 TRBD2 TGCAGCGGGGTAGCGGGGGGCCTCACAGATACGCAGTATTTT CSGVAGGLTDTQYF
NA TRBJ2-3 TRBV5-4 13 TRBD2 TGTGCCATCCCTAGCGGGAGCGCAGATACGCAGTATTTT CAIPSGSADTQYF
NA TRBJ2-7 TRBV13 14 NA TGTGCCAGCAGCTTAACCGGGAGACTCTACGAGCAGTACTTC CASSLTGRLYEQYF
NA TRBJ2-5 TRBV2 14 TRBD2 TGTGCCAGCAGCACGGTCAGCGGGAGTGGGACCCAGTACTTC CASSTVSGSGTQYF
NA TRBJ2-1 TRBV15 14 NA TGTGCCACCAGCGGGACTCAGATTTACAATGAGCAGTTCTTC CATSGTQIYNEQFF
NA TRBJ2-7 TRBV5-4 13 NA TGTGCCAGCAGCTCGGGGAGCTCCTACGAGCAGTACTTC CASSSGSSYEQYF
NA TRBJ2-7 TRBV10-3 15 TRBD1 TGTGCCATCAGTGAGGGGGGGACAGGCCCTCGCGAGCAGTACTTC CAISEGGTGPREQYF
NA TRBJ2-2 TRBV4-3 19 TRBD2 TGCGCCAGCAGCCAAGATCCAGCGGGGGCCACATTAGCTGGCGGGGAGCTGTTTTTT CASSQDPAGATLAGGELFF
NA TRBJ1-4 TRBV6-1 18 TRBD1 TGTGCCAGCAGTGGTCGGACAGGGGCGAGCTCCGCTAATGAAAAACTGTTTTTT CASSGRTGASSANEKLFF
NA TRBJ1-5 TRBV19 13 NA TGTGCCACCCGAGATAACTGGGGGGGGCCCCAGCATTTT CATRDNWGGPQHF
NA TRBJ2-7 TRBV7-9 16 TRBD2 TGTGCCAGCAGCCCCGGACTAGCGGGACGGCCCTACGAGCAGTACTTC CASSPGLAGRPYEQYF
NA TRBJ1-4 TRBV30 13 NA TGTGCCTGGAGTCGGGGGAGTAATGAAAAACTGTTTTTT CAWSRGSNEKLFF
NA TRBJ1-1 TRBV2 14 NA TGTGCCAGCAGTGAATTAGGGGAACGCACTGAAGCTTTCTTT CASSELGERTEAFF
once TRBJ2-4 TRBV30 14 NA TGTGCCTGGAGTGTAACGGGGAGCAAAAACATTCAGTACTTC CAWSVTGSKNIQYF
NA TRBJ1-6 TRBV30 19 TRBD1 TGTGCCTGGAGTCGGGGACAGGGGAACTCCGGATCCTATAATTCACCCCTCCACTTT CAWSRGQGNSGSYNSPLHF
NA TRBJ2-2 TRBV28 17 TRBD2 TGTGCCAGCAGTTTATGGATAGCGGGAAGGCGGACCGGGGAGCTGTTTTTT CASSLWIAGRRTGELFF
NA TRBJ2-5 TRBV9 15 TRBD1 TGTGCCAGCAGCAACCACGGGACAGCCCAAGAGACCCAGTACTTC CASSNHGTAQETQYF
NA TRBJ2-1 TRBV18 16 TRBD1 TGTGCCAGCTCCCGGACCGGGACAGGGGGCTTCAATGAGCAGTTCTTC CASSRTGTGGFNEQFF
NA TRBJ2-4 TRBV5-8 14 NA TGTGCCAGCAGCTTGGTCCAGGCCAAAAACATTCAGTACTTC CASSLVQAKNIQYF
NA TRBJ2-3 TRBV9 16 TRBD1 TGTGCCAGCAGCGTCGGGGACAGGGAGGATTCAGATACGCAGTATTTT CASSVGDREDSDTQYF
NA TRBJ2-6 TRBV7-3 17 TRBD1 TGTGCCAGCAGCTTATTTCGACAGGGTTCTGGGGCCAACGTCCTGACTTTC CASSLFRQGSGANVLTF
NA TRBJ2-7 TRBV19 15 TRBD1 TGTGCCAGTAGTACGGGGACAGGGGGCAACTACGAGCAGTACTTC CASSTGTGGNYEQYF
NA TRBJ2-7 TRBV13 14 NA TGTGCCAGCAGCTTGTCCGGGAGCTCCTACGAGCAGTACTTC CASSLSGSSYEQYF